This TCR beta chain was sequenced during a study of vaccination and CD4 T cells after COVID-19. Study as a whole: Taking of post-vaccine samples occurred a median 72 days after dose two (range 14 to 241).

Documented treatment: 10-day PBMC culture with coronavirus spike peptide pools or control peptides (ViraFEST assay). The CDR3 covers 17 residues. Germline V gene lookup returns CDR1 MDHEN and CDR2 SYDVKM. The V and J ends lost 4 bases and 6 bases, in that order; junction bases with no gene match: 10. About this clonotype: Its target is not known.

Cultured CD4+ T-cell DNA underwent Oncomine TCR Beta short-read sequencing. TCRdb re-analysed the PCR reads in MiXCR, keeping a single row per CDR3 protein. This table has 15,000 to 20,000 distinct CDR3 sequences, 31% appearing once. Sequencing was done on a sample of cultured CD4+ T cells from blood. This sequence originates from a human donor with COVID-19. V and J are TRBV28 and TRBJ2-3; 13 nucleotides align to TRBD2. The CDR3 loop is CASSSSGLAGFTDTQYF. The CDR3, as DNA: TGTGCCAGCAGTTCCTCGGGACTAGCGGGGTTTACGGATACGCAGTATTTT. Looking up the rest from reference TRBV28 and TRBJ2-3 gives the full variable domain: DVKVTQSSRYLVKRTGEKVFLECVQDMDHENMFWYRQDPGLGLRLIYFSYDVKMKEKGDIPEGYSVSREKKERFSLILESASTNQTSMYLCASSSSGLAGFTDTQYFGPGTRLTVL.